This is a list of T cell receptor beta chains from one sample in a study of spatial heterogeneity in lung cancer. TCRdb redid the calling of the 5' RACE reads with MiXCR, one entry per CDR3 protein. Here the sample spans approximately 14,000 distinct CDR3 sequences, about 10% being singletons. This specimen consisted of PBMCs, obtained at surgery. The source of these receptors is a female donor with early-stage non-small cell lung cancer. Each CDR3 is given with its conserved first and last residue. A D gene is named only where the DNA matches it firmly. Where a row states a size, it is once, few, many or the class of an expanded clone; other rows omit it.

V	length	J	size	D	CDR3	DNA
TRBV10-1	13	TRBJ1-1	many	.	CASSTGWNTEAFF	TGCGCCAGCAGTACAGGTTGGAACACTGAAGCTTTCTTT
TRBV12-3/TRBV12-4	14	TRBJ1-5	many	.	CASSFKGDNQPQHF	TGTGCCAGCAGTTTCAAGGGGGACAATCAGCCCCAGCATTTT
TRBV3-1	14	TRBJ2-7	many	TRBD2	CASSPRGKPYEQYF	TGTGCCAGCAGCCCGCGGGGGAAACCCTACGAGCAGTACTTC
TRBV3-1	14	TRBJ1-5	medium-sized	.	CASSQGFRNQPQHF	TGTGCCAGCAGCCAAGGCTTCCGCAATCAGCCCCAGCATTTT
TRBV9	17	TRBJ2-5	.	TRBD2	CASSVGTSGRALETQYF	TGTGCCAGCAGCGTAGGGACTAGCGGGAGGGCCCTGGAGACCCAGTACTTC
TRBV7-2	15	TRBJ2-3	medium-sized	TRBD2	CASGFWRGSADTQYF	TGTGCCAGCGGATTCTGGCGGGGGTCGGCAGATACGCAGTATTTT
TRBV3-1	15	TRBJ1-6	many	.	CASSQETEYNSPLHF	TGTGCCAGCAGCCAAGAGACAGAGTATAATTCACCCCTCCACTTT
TRBV12-3/TRBV12-4	13	TRBJ2-1	many	TRBD1	CASSSNRGGEQFF	TGTGCCAGCAGTTCCAACAGGGGCGGTGAGCAGTTCTTC
TRBV5-1	13	TRBJ2-7	many	.	CASGDLLTYEQYF	TGCGCCAGCGGGGACCTTCTTACCTACGAGCAGTACTTC
TRBV12-3/TRBV12-4	20	TRBJ2-1	many	TRBD2	CASSLRPPGLAGGPGNEQFF	TGTGCCAGCAGTTTAAGGCCCCCGGGACTAGCGGGGGGGCCAGGCAATGAGCAGTTCTTC
TRBV7-2	15	TRBJ1-5	many	.	CASNLEGSSNQPQHF	TGTGCCAGCAACCTCGAGGGTTCGAGCAATCAGCCCCAGCATTTT
TRBV15	11	TRBJ1-4	many	.	CATSAGWGLFF	TGTGCCACCAGCGCGGGATGGGGACTGTTTTTT
TRBV28	14	TRBJ1-6	many	.	CASSPLFGNSPLHF	TGTGCCAGCAGTCCCCTTTTCGGTAATTCACCCCTCCACTTT
TRBV7-9	13	TRBJ1-1	many	.	CASSHAFEDEAFF	TGTGCCAGCAGCCATGCGTTCGAGGATGAAGCTTTCTTT
TRBV7-9	19	TRBJ1-3	many	.	CASSFSTTIRDGSENTIYF	TGTGCCAGCAGCTTCTCCACAACTATACGGGACGGCTCTGAAAACACCATATATTTT
TRBV4-2	16	TRBJ2-3	.	TRBD2	CASSLDKRGYTDTQYF	TGTGCCAGCAGCCTAGATAAGCGGGGATACACAGATACGCAGTATTTT
TRBV2	13	TRBJ2-1	many	.	CASRREVWDEQFF	TGTGCCAGCAGAAGGGAGGTTTGGGATGAGCAGTTCTTC
TRBV29-1	14	TRBJ2-1	medium-sized	TRBD2	CSVDNPAGVHEQFF	TGCAGCGTTGATAACCCAGCGGGGGTGCATGAGCAGTTCTTC
TRBV6-1	14	TRBJ1-2	many	TRBD1	CASSLSGTAYGYTF	TGTGCCAGCAGTTTATCCGGGACAGCCTATGGCTACACCTTC
TRBV7-9	16	TRBJ1-3	medium-sized	.	CASSFLGARSGNTIYF	TGTGCCAGCAGCTTTCTGGGGGCCAGGTCTGGAAACACCATATATTTT
TRBV7-8	13	TRBJ1-1	many	.	CASSLFGATEAFF	TGTGCCAGCAGCTTATTCGGGGCCACTGAAGCTTTCTTT
TRBV20-1	15	TRBJ2-1	medium-sized	TRBD2	CSASSAGDSYNEQFF	TGCAGTGCTAGCTCCGCGGGGGACTCCTACAATGAGCAGTTCTTC